This entry lists 21 T cell receptor beta chains sequenced from one sample in a study of T cell repertoires in cytomegalovirus infection. TCRdb re-called the reads with MiXCR, one entry per CDR3 protein. The table has some 180,000 distinct CDR3 sequences, under 25% seen once; the top ten hold approximately 3%. What was sequenced was PBMCs. The receptors derive from a human donor in good health (CMV status not recorded). Some clones in this sample may be carry-over from other donors' samples.

This clonotype was seen repeatedly, ten times or more. The chain combines TRBV7-2 with TRBJ2-1; 16 nucleotides match TRBD2. Germline V gene sequence: CDR1 SGHTA, CDR2 FQGNSA. This CDR3 contains 20 residues. After removal of 5 bases from V and 7 bases from J, the junction contained 17 bases not matched to a gene. CDR3 coding DNA: TGTGCCAGCAGCCCCTCGCGATCGGGACTAGCGGGAGGGAACCTAAATGAGCAGTTCTTC. Amino acid sequence: CASSPSRSGLAGGNLNEQFF.

V gene TRBV5-4 combines with J gene TRBJ2-1, with 10 bases identical to TRBD1. The germline V gene has CDR1 SGHNT and CDR2 YYREEE (reference sequence). After removal of 4 bases from V and 7 bases from J, the junction contained 5 bases not matched to a gene. The CDR3 runs 14 residues. CDR3 in amino acids: CASSQGTGVNEQFF. As DNA, the CDR3 is TGTGCCAGCAGCCAAGGGACAGGGGTAAATGAGCAGTTCTTC.

A few counts support this clonotype. The V and J genes are TRBV2 and TRBJ2-3; the D gene is possibly TRBD2 (6 bases). Germline V gene data show CDR1 as SNHLY and CDR2 as FYNNEI. Trimming removed 3 bases at V and 2 bases at J, with 15 bases between. This CDR3 is 16 amino acids long. The CDR3: CASSEEGPAITDTQYF. CDR3 coding DNA: TGTGCCAGCAGTGAGGAGGGGCCAGCTATCACAGATACGCAGTATTTT.

This clonotype was counted at least ten times. The rearrangement uses TRBV7-2 and TRBJ1-5; D ambiguous. The CDR3 has 14 amino acids. CDR1 and CDR2 (germline): SGHTA, FQGNSA. Trimming left V 0 bases short and J 6 bases short, with 9 bases between. The DNA for the CDR3 is TGTGCCAGCAGCTTAGCCGGGGTTGGTCAGCCCCAGCATTTT. Its protein is CASSLAGVGQPQHF.

This clonotype was seen a handful of times. CDR3 bases: TGCGCCAGCAGCTTGGTTCCAGGGGCGGGTAACTATGGCTACACCTTC. It codes for CASSLVPGAGNYGYTF. V and J are TRBV5-1 and TRBJ1-2; TRBD1 is a possible D gene (6 bases). Trimming shortened V by 0 bases and J by 1 base, and 13 bases separated the two germline ends. The CDR3 contains 16 residues. Per germline, CDR1 SGHRS and CDR2 YFSETQ. Together with reference TRBV5-1 and TRBJ1-2, the CDR3 gives the full variable domain: KAGVTQTPRYLIKTRGQQVTLSCSPISGHRSVSWYQQTPGQGLQFLFEYFSETQRNKGNFPGRFSGRQFSNSRSEMNVSTLELGDSALYLCASSLVPGAGNYGYTFGSGTRLTVV.

J is TRBJ2-7 and V is TRBV7-4; 7 bases are shared with TRBD2. The length of the CDR3 is 16 residues. V lost 4 bases and J lost 0; bases outside the gene matches: 9. Germline CDR1 reads SGHVT; CDR2 reads SQSDAQ. CDR3 sequence (DNA): TGTGCCAGCAGCTCTGTTGGTTCGGGGGGCTCCTACGAGCAGTACTTC. This sequence encodes CASSSVGSGGSYEQYF.

The J gene is TRBJ2-2, the V gene TRBV2; 8 bases align to TRBD1. J lost 4 bases, V lost 5 bases, and 6 bases had no gene match. Germline V CDR1 and CDR2: SNHLY, FYNNEI. The CDR3 runs 15 residues. The CDR3, as DNA: TGTGCCAGCAGTTCCGGACAGGGTCGCACCGGGGAGCTGTTTTTT. Its translation: CASSSGQGRTGELFF.

This clonotype was seen more than once but under ten times. This chain uses TRBV7-2 with TRBJ1-1; possible D gene TRBD1, 6 bases. The ends were cut back, 1 base at V and 4 bases at J, with 19 bases in the middle. The CDR3 totals 17 residues. Germline CDR1 and CDR2: SGHTA and FQGNSA. The CDR3 DNA reads as TGTGCCAGCAGCTTAGGGGGGCGGGGGCCCACGGGCACTGAAGCTTTCTTT. Translation: CASSLGGRGPTGTEAFF.

The sample holds many counts of this clonotype. This chain links TRBV7-3 with TRBJ2-3, with 11 bases matching TRBD2. This CDR3 is built from 17 residues. The V segment lost 0 bases and the J segment 1 base; nucleotides outside the gene matches: 3. The germline gives CDR1 SGHTA, CDR2 FQGTGA. In nucleotides, the CDR3 is TGTGCCAGCAGCTTAACGGCGGGACTAGCGGGCACAGATACGCAGTATTTT. Translating it yields CASSLTAGLAGTDTQYF. The full variable domain, rest sourced from reference TRBV7-3 and TRBJ2-3, is GAGVSQTPSNKVTEKGKYVELRCDPISGHTALYWYRQSLGQGPEFLIYFQGTGAADDSGLPNDRFFAVRPEGSVSTLKIQRTERGDSAVYLCASSLTAGLAGTDTQYFGPGTRLTVL.

The chain couples TRBV3-1 to TRBJ2-5, with TRBD2 as a possible D gene (6 bases). The CDR3 has 16 residues. Looked up from germline, CDR1 is LGHDT and CDR2 is YNNKEL (reference sequence). V was pared by 2 bases and J by 2 bases, with 15 bases between. In DNA, the CDR3 is TGTGCCAGCAGCCAATCCACCCCCGGGACTCAAGAGACCCAGTACTTC. This sequence encodes CASSQSTPGTQETQYF.

The chain has TRBV14 and TRBJ2-5; either TRBD1 or TRBD2 may fit D (6 bases each). From germline, CDR1 is SGHDN and CDR2 FVKESK. V was pared by 0 bases and J by 5 bases, with 16 bases between. This CDR3 is 16 amino acids long. CDR3 residues: CASSQEDPGGGETQYF. CDR3 DNA: TGTGCCAGCAGCCAAGAAGATCCCGGGGGCGGTGAGACCCAGTACTTC.

The rearrangement links TRBV28 to TRBJ2-1, with 7 positions matching TRBD2. The germline CDR1 and CDR2 sequences are MDHEN and SYDVKM. The CDR3 length is 16 residues. Trimming cost V 5 bases and J 5 bases; bases outside gene matches: 12. The CDR3 nucleotides are TGTGCCAGCAGTCCCCCGGGAGGACGAGTCAACAATGAGCAGTTCTTC. Its protein product is CASSPPGGRVNNEQFF.

This clonotype was picked up many times. The chain couples TRBV28 to TRBJ1-2, with 7 positions matching TRBD1. This CDR3 region has 14 residues. V dropped 5 bases and J dropped 5; count of bases not matched to a gene: 8. Germline lookup yields CDR1 MDHEN and CDR2 SYDVKM. The CDR3 bases are TGTGCCAGCAGTCGGGACAGACAAAATTATGGCTACACCTTC. Amino acid sequence: CASSRDRQNYGYTF.

This chain uses TRBV7-9 with TRBJ2-5; the match to TRBD2 covers 10 bases. The V and J ends lost 3 bases and 3 bases, in that order; junction bases with no gene match: 1. This CDR3 has 14 residues. Germline CDR1 SEHNR, CDR2 FQNEAQ (reference sequence). In nucleotides, the CDR3 is TGTGCCAGCAGCTTTGGACTAGCGGAAGAGACCCAGTACTTC. This encodes CASSFGLAEETQYF.

This clonotype was seen only once. Mismatch with germline at one junction end may stem from a read error. The rearrangement uses TRBV30 and TRBJ1-5, with D unresolved. Per the germline V gene, CDR1 is GTSNPN and CDR2 is SVGIG (reference sequence). The CDR3 has 13 residues. The CDR3 nucleotides are TGTGCCTGGAGTGCAGATAGCAATCAGCCCCAGCGTTTT. Translation: CAWSADSNQPQRF. The full variable domain, completed using reference TRBV30 and TRBJ1-5, is SQTIHQWPATLVQPVGSPLSLECTVEGTSNPNLYWYRQAAGRGLQLLFYSVGIGQISSEVPQNLSASRPQDRQFILSSKKLLLSDSGFYLCAWSADSNQPQRFGDGTRLSIL.

In DNA, the CDR3 is TGTGCCAGCAGTTTAAACAGCTTTTGGGAAAAACTGTTTTTT. Encoded protein: CASSLNSFWEKLFF. The chain carries TRBV28 and TRBJ1-4; no reliable D call. This CDR3 has 14 amino acids. Trimming removed 2 bases from V and 8 bases from J, with 12 bases in between. Germline V gene lookup returns CDR1 MDHEN and CDR2 SYDVKM. Combining the CDR3 with reference TRBV28 and TRBJ1-4 gives the whole variable domain DVKVTQSSRYLVKRTGEKVFLECVQDMDHENMFWYRQDPGLGLRLIYFSYDVKMKEKGDIPEGYSVSREKKERFSLILESASTNQTSMYLCASSLNSFWEKLFFGSGTQLSVL.

This clonotype appeared a few times. The V call is TRBV20-1, the J call TRBJ2-7; 8 positions match TRBD1. Germline CDR1 and CDR2: DFQATT and SNEGSKA (reference sequence). With 6 bases clipped from V and 3 bases from J, the junction kept 7 bases outside the gene matches. The CDR3 contains 13 residues. CDR3 protein: CSATPGQGYEQYF. CDR3 bases: TGCAGTGCCACGCCTGGACAGGGCTACGAGCAGTACTTC.

This clonotype was observed many times. This rearrangement joins TRBV7-6 to TRBJ1-3; TRBD1 might be the D (5 bases). CDR1 SGHVS and CDR2 FNYEAQ come from the germline V gene. The CDR3 is 13 residues long. The ends were cut back, 4 bases at V and 3 bases at J, with 7 bases in the middle. CDR3 sequence reads: CASSWGVGNTIYF. CDR3 DNA: TGTGCCAGCAGCTGGGGCGTTGGAAACACCATATATTTT.

This clonotype came up many times. The genes are TRBV7-3 and TRBJ1-5; a possible D gene is TRBD1 (5 bases). The CDR3 is 15 amino acids. Germline V gene lookup returns CDR1 SGHTA and CDR2 FQGTGA. Trimming stripped 0 bases from V and 4 bases from J, with 10 bases between. CDR3 sequence: CASSLTAGGNQPQHF. In DNA form, the CDR3 reads TGTGCCAGCAGCTTAACCGCCGGGGGTAATCAGCCCCAGCATTTT.

In its sample, this clonotype was seen a few times. The chain recombines TRBV12-3 or TRBV12-4 with TRBJ2-6; D call uncertain. The CDR3 is made up of 14 amino acids. The V and J ends lost 6 bases and 0 bases respectively, with 6 bases between them. The CDR3 DNA sequence: TGTGCCAGCAGCCAGAACTCTGGGGCCAACGTCCTGACTTTC. It yields the protein CASSQNSGANVLTF.

This clonotype was found a few times. The rearrangement links TRBV19 to TRBJ1-1; D gene ambiguous. Trimming pared 3 bases from V and 7 bases from J, leaving 12 bases between. Germline V gene sequence: CDR1 LNHDA, CDR2 SQIVND (reference sequence). The CDR3 spans 13 residues. The CDR3 bases are TGTGCCAGTAGTATCGGGCCTCGGGGTGAAGCTTTCTTT. It is translated as CASSIGPRGEAFF.